The TCR beta chain described here comes from a study of T-cell memory formation after mild COVID-19 (dated by TCRdb to the early 2020s). Regarding the research as a whole: TCR sequence clusters from the two donors were found to be largely donor specific. The cohort comprised two young, previously healthy adult volunteers, one female and one male. Longitudinal TCRalpha and TCRbeta repertoire sequencing tracked T-cell clones expanding and contracting after mild COVID-19 in two donors.

Unmatched junction bases come to 8, with V trimmed by 6 bases and J by 0 bases. CDR3 length: 15 amino acids, cysteine to phenylalanine. Of the read, only the CDR3 DNA is kept; its 45 bases are in frame from base 1. Based on the germline V gene (reference sequence), the CDR1 and CDR2 sequences are MNHNY and SVGAGI. Turning to this clonotype: Its antigen is not yet known. No quality values exist for individual bases; no much larger clone is one base distant.

Study-wide conclusions, independent of this receptor: Balanced CD4/CD8 phenotypes were observed for clones contracting from day 15 to 85, whereas a bias towards CD4+ was observed for a second wave of clones expanding from day 15 to 37. The second-wave clones that peaked on day 37 were not confirmed to be SARS-CoV-2 specific. Some responding clones were found in pre-infection memory, which suggests that pre-existing cross-reactive memory T cells took part in the SARS-CoV-2 response. The study included only two mild cases, and larger cohorts that include severe cases with pre-infection samples were judged to be necessary. Contracting CD4+ clones were located mainly in the CM and EM memory subsets, whereas CD8+ clones were found to be enriched in EMRA.

Ficoll-Paque density gradient centrifugation was used to isolate PBMCs. The instrument was an Illumina NovaSeq 6000. Using 5'RACE with constant-segment primers, TCRalpha and TCRbeta cDNA libraries were constructed, with sample barcodes and unique molecular identifiers added in the process. RNA was extracted from every sample with Trizol reagent. The libraries were amplified in two PCR steps, and the second step added a second sample barcode and Illumina TruSeq adapters. Sequencing of libraries was performed on an Illumina NovaSeq with 2 x 150 bp paired-end reads. Regarding the original processing steps: Demultiplexing of reads and collapsing into UMI-guided consensus sequences were performed with migec v1.2.7. Using mixcr v2.1.11, the UMI consensuses were aligned to TRA and TRB V and J templates and assembled into clonotypes. A clonotype was counted as expanded or contracted only if both edgeR and NoisET called the change significant, with noise models trained on biological replicates. edgeR calls used a false discovery rate-adjusted p below 0.01 and a log2 fold-change threshold of 1. As an exploratory analysis of dynamics, PCA with hierarchical clustering was applied to max-normalized trajectories of the 1000 most abundant clonotypes. The CD4 or CD8 phenotype of responding clones was assigned using the separately sequenced CD4+ and CD8+ repertoires. Through fastp at Q25 and MiXCR, TCRdb rebuilt clones from the public reads, retaining in-frame beta chains. A single entry per CDR3 protein holds the most common genes and DNA from its merged rows. The V and J calls follow TCRdb's processing rather than the paper's. In all, the sample holds about 560,000 distinct CDR3 sequences, and 15% to 20% of those were seen once. The biggest ten clones account for about 8.6% of the sample.

Recombination linked TRBV6-6 to TRBJ2-7, with 7 bases in between that match TRBD1. Sequencing was performed on PBMCs or a T cell subset sorted from them (not recorded which). The TCR comes from an adult woman who had mild COVID-19 (a few samples of this study predate the infection). The sample titles of this study are shuffled in the database, so cell type and time point are left out; the donor was told from shared clones. This receptor carries the CDR3 CASRTTGIPSYEQYF. Read as DNA, the sequence is TGTGCCAGCAGGACGACAGGGATCCCCTCCTACGAGCAGTACTTC.